Below, 2 T cell receptor beta chains from the same sample are listed, as sequenced in a study of lymphopenia after photon versus proton radiotherapy. Sequencing was performed with immunoSEQ multiplex PCR; in TCRdb, only in-frame clones are kept and a portion is missing. The table shows about 2,100 clones, with roughly 72% occurring only once. Sequenced here: peripheral blood, sampled from a patient treated with photon-based radiotherapy. The receptors were sampled from an elderly man with cholangiocarcinoma.

This clone turned up a few times. CDR3 sequence (DNA): TGTGCCAGCAATGCAGGCGGAACCTACGAGCAGTACTTC. It codes for CASNAGGTYEQYF. The chain links TRBV7-7 to TRBJ2-7; D not resolved. Trimming cost V 7 bases and J 2 bases, with 12 bases left between them. The CDR3 extends over 13 amino acids. The germline V gene encodes CDR1 SSHAT and CDR2 FNYEAQ (reference sequence).

V is TRBV5-4 and J is TRBJ2-7; 7 bases agree with TRBD1. This CDR3 region has 14 residues. CDR1 and CDR2 (germline): SGHNT, YYREEE (reference sequence). Trimming cost V 0 bases and J 3 bases; bases outside gene matches: 3. The CDR3 DNA reads as TGTGCCAGCAGCTTGGAGACAGGGAGCTACGAGCAGTACTTC. It translates to CASSLETGSYEQYF.